Listed here are 13 T cell receptor beta chains from one sample, sequenced in a study of long-term antiretroviral therapy in people with HIV (dated by TCRdb to 2021 to 2024). Sequencing of the TRB variable region was done with the immunoSEQ hsTCRB v3.0 assay at survey level resolution. TCRdb mirrors the immuneACCESS table, restricted to in-frame sequences. Some clones are absent from its copies; in checked studies, under half trace to an unresolved V gene, and the reason for the others is unknown. This sample lists tens of thousands of clones; about 83% were detected once. The ten top clones hold 7.1% of the sample. The specimen was unsorted PBMCs, collected 2 years after starting antiretroviral therapy. These receptor sequences come from a woman aged 50 to 65 with HIV.

V is TRBV28 and J is TRBJ1-5, with 8 bases lining up with TRBD1. Germline V gene data show CDR1 as MDHEN and CDR2 as SYDVKM. J gave up 6 bases and V 3 bases, and 4 bases lay outside the gene matches. The CDR3 loop spans 14 amino acids. The chain's CDR3 is CASSFGQGRQPQHF. The DNA for the CDR3 is TGTGCCAGCAGTTTTGGACAGGGACGTCAGCCCCAGCATTTT.

The chain uses TRBV7-9 and TRBJ2-1, with unresolved D. The CDR3 covers 15 residues. Per germline, CDR1 SEHNR and CDR2 FQNEAQ (reference sequence). V was trimmed by 7 bases and J by 1 base, leaving 14 bases between them. The CDR3 nucleotides read TGTGCCAGCACCTCGACAAAGGGTTCCTACAATGAGCAGTTCTTC. This sequence encodes CASTSTKGSYNEQFF.

The chain couples TRBV4-2 to TRBJ1-2, with 10 bases identical to TRBD1. The CDR3 extends over 15 amino acids. The junction had 8 bases not matched to a gene; V was cut back by 0 bases and J by 10 bases. Germline-derived CDR1 and CDR2 are LGHNA and YNFKEQ. CDR3 region: CASSQEGQGFRDYTF. The DNA of the CDR3 is TGTGCCAGCAGCCAAGAGGGACAGGGGTTTAGGGACTACACCTTC.

The chain joins TRBV19 to TRBJ2-7; D is possibly TRBD1 (5 bases). Germline CDR1 reads LNHDA; CDR2 reads SQIVND (reference sequence). The CDR3 extends over 15 amino acids. V shed 3 bases and J shed 4 bases, with 16 bases lying between them. CDR3 protein: CASSIWQGSMYEQYF. DNA of the CDR3: TGTGCCAGTAGTATCTGGCAGGGAAGTATGTACGAGCAGTACTTC.

This chain links TRBV25-1 with TRBJ2-5; D unresolved. V was pared by 3 bases and J by 1 base, with 3 bases between. The CDR3 runs 12 residues. Germline V lookup: CDR1 MGHDK, CDR2 SYGVNS. Here the CDR3 reads CASSDIQETQYF. DNA of the CDR3: TGTGCCAGCAGTGACATCCAAGAGACCCAGTACTTC. The variable domain in full, completed from reference TRBV25-1 and TRBJ2-5, reads EADIYQTPRYLVIGTGKKITLECSQTMGHDKMYWYQQDPGMELHLIHYSYGVNSTEKGDLSSESTVSRIRTEHFPLTLESARPSHTSQYLCASSDIQETQYFGPGTRLLVL.

The rearrangement joins TRBV18 to TRBJ1-2; D unresolved. This CDR3 is built from 16 residues. Germline V CDR1 and CDR2: KGHSH, LQKENI. Between the trimmed V and J ends, which lost 0 bases and 5 bases, there was a span of 16 bases. DNA for the CDR3: TGTGCCAGCTCACCACCGGAAAGGGTGCTTGAGTATGGCTACACCTTC. This encodes CASSPPERVLEYGYTF.

The CDR3: CASSPQGAQGNTIYF. DNA for the CDR3: TGTGCCAGCAGTCCACAGGGGGCGCAAGGAAACACCATATATTTT. The chain combines TRBV2 with TRBJ1-3; TRBD1 aligns across 9 bases. The CDR3 is 15 amino acids. The germline gives CDR1 SNHLY, CDR2 FYNNEI. V shed 5 bases and J 4 bases; nucleotides not matched to a gene: 6.

The genes are TRBV5-1 and TRBJ1-1; D remains ambiguous. Trimming removed 0 bases at V and 4 bases at J, with 16 bases between. The length of the CDR3 is 16 residues. Germline V gene data show CDR1 as SGHRS and CDR2 as YFSETQ. CDR3 coding DNA: TGCGCCAGCAGCTTGGAGGGTAGGGTAGCGAGCACTGAAGCTTTCTTT. It encodes CASSLEGRVASTEAFF.

This clone was counted a single time. V gene TRBV5-1 combines with J gene TRBJ1-1; D perhaps matches TRBD1 (5 bases). The CDR3 spans 14 residues. Trimming pared 3 bases from V and 0 bases from J, leaving 9 bases between. The V gene's germline CDR1 is SGHRS and CDR2 YFSETQ. The CDR3 DNA sequence: TGCGCCAGCAGCTCAGGGTTTATGAACACTGAAGCTTTCTTT. Translation: CASSSGFMNTEAFF.

The chain couples TRBV18 to TRBJ1-2; TRBD1 agrees at 7 bases. V lost 2 bases to trimming and J lost 6 bases; unmatched junction nucleotides: 6. The length of the CDR3 is 14 residues. Germline loops: CDR1 KGHSH, CDR2 LQKENI. The CDR3 sequence is CASSPTDRPHGYTF. The DNA for the CDR3 is TGTGCCAGCTCACCAACGGACAGGCCCCATGGCTACACCTTC.

V gene TRBV6-6 combines with J gene TRBJ2-2; D not certain. The CDR3 totals 13 residues. The ends were cut back, 5 bases at V and 7 bases at J, with 11 bases in the middle. Looked up from germline, CDR1 is MNHNY and CDR2 is SVGAGI (reference sequence). The CDR3 bases are TGTGCCAGCAGTCCCTGGACCGGCGGGGAGCTGTTTTTT. The encoded protein is CASSPWTGGELFF.

This clone was observed once. The gene calls are TRBV27 and TRBJ2-7; a weak D match, TRBD2 (6 bases). The V gene's germline CDR1 is MNHEY and CDR2 SMNVEV (reference sequence). The ends were cut back, 6 bases at V and 0 bases at J, with 21 bases in the middle. The CDR3 is 17 residues long. CDR3 sequence: CASRGVGLGGDSYEQYV. CDR3 coding DNA: TGTGCCAGCAGGGGGGTCGGGTTGGGGGGAGACTCCTACGAGCAGTACGTC.

The J gene is TRBJ2-1, the V gene TRBV11-2; D tentatively reads TRBD1 or TRBD2 (6 bases each). The CDR3 spans 14 residues. V lost 6 bases, J lost 6 bases, and 15 bases lay in between. Germline CDR1 is SGHAT and CDR2 is FQNNGV. CDR3 loop: CASSSTGAGNEQFF. CDR3 bases: TGTGCCAGCAGTTCCACGGGGGCGGGCAATGAGCAGTTCTTC.